The entry that follows covers one T cell receptor (beta chain) sequence. From germline, CDR1 is SNHLY and CDR2 FYNNEI. The CDR3 runs to 15 residues. The V gene lost 6 bases and the J gene lost 4 bases, with 16 bases spanning the gap. This record comes from a study of CD8+CD57+ T cells in acquired aplastic anemia. Template material for TCR beta VDJ and CDR3 profiling consisted of genomic DNA. TCRdb reprocessed the reads via MiXCR and lists one record per CDR3 protein. Among around 230,000 distinct CDR3 sequences, about 59% were seen once, and the ten largest hold around 28%. This clonotype was sampled from a human donor in good health. The V and J genes are TRBV2 and TRBJ1-5; the D gene is possibly TRBD1 (6 bases). Sequenced input: sorted CD4+, CD8+, or CD8+CD57+ T cells (not recorded which) from PBMCs. CDR3 amino acids: CASSAPGHPNQPQHF. In DNA form, the CDR3 reads TGTGCCAGCAGCGCCCCGGGACACCCTAATCAGCCCCAGCATTTT.